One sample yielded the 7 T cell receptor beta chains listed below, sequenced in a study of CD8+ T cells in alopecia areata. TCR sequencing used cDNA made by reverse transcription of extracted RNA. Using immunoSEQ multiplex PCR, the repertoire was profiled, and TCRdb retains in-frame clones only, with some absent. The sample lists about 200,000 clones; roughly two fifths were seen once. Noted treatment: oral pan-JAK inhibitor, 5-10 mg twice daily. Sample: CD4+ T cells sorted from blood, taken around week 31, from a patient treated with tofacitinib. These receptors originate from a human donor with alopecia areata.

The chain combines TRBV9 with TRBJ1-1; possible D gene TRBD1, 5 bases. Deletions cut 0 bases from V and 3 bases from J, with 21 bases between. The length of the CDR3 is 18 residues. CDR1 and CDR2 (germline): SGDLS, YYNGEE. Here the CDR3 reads CASSVAPLLDRADTEAFF. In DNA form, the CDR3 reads TGTGCCAGCAGCGTAGCCCCCCTACTTGACAGAGCTGACACTGAAGCTTTCTTT.

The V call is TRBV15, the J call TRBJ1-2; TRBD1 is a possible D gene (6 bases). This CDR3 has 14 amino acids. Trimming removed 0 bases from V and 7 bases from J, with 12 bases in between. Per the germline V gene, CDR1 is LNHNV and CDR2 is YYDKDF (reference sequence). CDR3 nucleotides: TGTGCCACCAGCAGAGATCCAGGGGAGGGTGGCTACACCTTC. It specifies CATSRDPGEGGYTF.

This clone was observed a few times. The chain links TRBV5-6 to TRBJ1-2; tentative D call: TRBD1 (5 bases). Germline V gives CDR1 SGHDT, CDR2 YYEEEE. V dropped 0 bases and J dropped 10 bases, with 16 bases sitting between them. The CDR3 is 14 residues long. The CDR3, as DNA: TGTGCCAGCAGCTTGGTTGGGGACGCTAGATTCTACACCTTC. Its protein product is CASSLVGDARFYTF.

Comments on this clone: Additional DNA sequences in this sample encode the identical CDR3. The CDR3 protein is CASSQGYGYTF. CDR3 coding DNA: TGTGCCAGCAGCCAAGGGTATGGCTACACCTTC. The chain links TRBV4-2 to TRBJ1-2; no clear D. The V gene's germline CDR1 is LGHNA and CDR2 YNFKEQ. The CDR3 runs to 11 residues. The ends were cut back, 1 base at V and 5 bases at J, with 2 bases in the middle.

This CDR3 is CASSSRPTTGGNEKLFF. CDR3 coding DNA: TGCGCCAGCAGCTCCCGACCTACCACAGGGGGCAATGAAAAACTGTTTTTT. V is TRBV5-1 and J is TRBJ1-4; 9 bases are shared with TRBD1. Per the germline V gene, CDR1 is SGHRS and CDR2 is YFSETQ. The junction had 11 bases not matched to a gene; V was cut back by 3 bases and J by 5 bases. CDR3 size: 17 residues. The variable domain in full, with the rest retrieved from reference TRBV5-1 and TRBJ1-4, is KAGVTQTPRYLIKTRGQQVTLSCSPISGHRSVSWYQQTPGQGLQFLFEYFSETQRNKGNFPGRFSGRQFSNSRSEMNVSTLELGDSALYLCASSSRPTTGGNEKLFFGSGTQLSVL.

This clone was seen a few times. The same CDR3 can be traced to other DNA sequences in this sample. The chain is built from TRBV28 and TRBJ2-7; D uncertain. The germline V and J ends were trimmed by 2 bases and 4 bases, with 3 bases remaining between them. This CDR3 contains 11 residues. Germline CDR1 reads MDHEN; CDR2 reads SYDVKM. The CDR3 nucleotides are TGTGCCAGCAGTTTAGGATACGAGCAGTACTTC. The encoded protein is CASSLGYEQYF.

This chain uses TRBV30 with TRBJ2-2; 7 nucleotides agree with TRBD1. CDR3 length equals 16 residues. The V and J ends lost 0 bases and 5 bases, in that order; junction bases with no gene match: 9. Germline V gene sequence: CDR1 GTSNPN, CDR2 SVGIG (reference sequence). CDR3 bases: TGTGCCTGGAGTGTACGTGTAACAGGGGTAACCGGGGAGCTGTTTTTT. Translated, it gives CAWSVRVTGVTGELFF.